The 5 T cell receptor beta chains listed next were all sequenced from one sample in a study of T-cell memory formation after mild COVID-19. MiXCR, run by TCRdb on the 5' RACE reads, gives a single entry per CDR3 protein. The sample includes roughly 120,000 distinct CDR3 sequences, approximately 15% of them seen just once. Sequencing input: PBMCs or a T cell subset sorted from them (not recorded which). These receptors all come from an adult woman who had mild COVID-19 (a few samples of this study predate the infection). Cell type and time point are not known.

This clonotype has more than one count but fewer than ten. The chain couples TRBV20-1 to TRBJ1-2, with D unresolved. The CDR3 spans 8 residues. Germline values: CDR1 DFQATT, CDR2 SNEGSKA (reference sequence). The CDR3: CSSAGYTF. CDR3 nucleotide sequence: TGCAGCTCAGCCGGCTACACCTTC.

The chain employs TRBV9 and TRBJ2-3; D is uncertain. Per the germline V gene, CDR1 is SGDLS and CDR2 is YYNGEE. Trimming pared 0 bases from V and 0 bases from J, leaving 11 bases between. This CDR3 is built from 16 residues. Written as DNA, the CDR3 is TGTGCCAGCAGCGTAGAGGACGGACGGAGCACAGATACGCAGTATTTT. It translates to CASSVEDGRSTDTQYF.

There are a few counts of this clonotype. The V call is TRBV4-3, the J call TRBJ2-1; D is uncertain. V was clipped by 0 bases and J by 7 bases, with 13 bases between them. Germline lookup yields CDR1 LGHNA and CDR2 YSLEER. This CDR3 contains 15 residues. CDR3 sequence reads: CASSQDTSQVNEQFF. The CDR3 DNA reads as TGCGCCAGCAGCCAAGATACATCCCAGGTGAATGAGCAGTTCTTC.

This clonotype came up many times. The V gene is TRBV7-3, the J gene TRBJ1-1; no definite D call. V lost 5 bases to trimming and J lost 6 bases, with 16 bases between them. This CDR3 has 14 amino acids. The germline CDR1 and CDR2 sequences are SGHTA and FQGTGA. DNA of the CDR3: TGTGCCAGCAGCCCCGGCCCAGGTGGCGCTGAAGCTTTCTTT. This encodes CASSPGPGGAEAFF.

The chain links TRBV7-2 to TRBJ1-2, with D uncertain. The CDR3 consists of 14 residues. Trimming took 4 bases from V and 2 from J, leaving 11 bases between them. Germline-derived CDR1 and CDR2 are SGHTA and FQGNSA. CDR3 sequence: CASSSETENYGYTF. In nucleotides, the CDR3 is TGTGCCAGCAGCTCCGAGACGGAGAACTATGGCTACACCTTC. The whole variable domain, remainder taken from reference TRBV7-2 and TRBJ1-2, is GAGVSQSPSNKVTEKGKDVELRCDPISGHTALYWYRQSLGQGLEFLIYFQGNSAPDKSGLPSDRFSAERTGGSVSTLTIQRTQQEDSAVYLCASSSETENYGYTFGSGTRLTVV.